This T cell receptor (beta chain) was identified in a study of human T cells and chemical hapten exposure. Findings and caveats of the study: TCRs above 1 in 1000 frequency stayed constant with DPC sensitization. Expanded TCRs were compared with controls, and the expanded TCRs formed significantly more large CDR3 similarity clusters.

The time point here: pre-sensitization, week 0. Indicated treatment: therapeutic diphenylcyclopropenone sensitization with weekly scalp DPC. Library preparation tagged each individual cDNA molecule with a unique molecular identifier. Original handling: Sample-level TCR yields exhibited a median of about 96,000, with a range of 23,224 to 690,600. TCRdb passed the RACE reads through MiXCR, listing each CDR3 protein once. TCRdb's processing, not the authors', yielded these V and J calls. This table has over 300,000 distinct CDR3 sequences, roughly 5.3% appearing once. V was pared by 3 bases and J by 9 bases, with 11 bases between. The CDR3 runs 12 residues. This clonotype was observed a few times. Its antigen is still unknown.

V gene TRBV12-3 or TRBV12-4 combines with J gene TRBJ1-1; D is perhaps TRBD1 (5 bases). This material consisted of whole blood, taken in connection with sensitization to the hapten diphenylcyclopropenone (DPC). The TCR originated in a woman aged 50 to 65 with alopecia areata. Some clones in this sample may be carry-over from other donors' samples. CDR3 sequence reads: CASSFGGEKAFF. The CDR3 DNA sequence: TGTGCCAGCAGTTTCGGAGGGGAGAAAGCTTTCTTT.